Sequencing of this T cell receptor (beta chain) was carried out in a study of blood T cell repertoires in COVID-19. Whole-study context: Both acute and convalescent COVID-19 samples were obtained from the United States, Italy and Spain. The cDNA or gDNA used as material had been derived from T cells, B-cell-depleted T cells, or PBMCs.

In the authors' methods: Reference gene primer amplification gave nucleated cell count estimates. Profiled with immunoSEQ multiplex PCR; TCRdb holds only in-frame clones, not every one. D and trimming come from the DNA, and the V and J calls and clone size come from that table. The data show tens of thousands of clones, about 82% seen once. Germline V lookup: CDR1 SGHAT, CDR2 FQNNGV. The CDR3 spans 16 residues. Trimming took 5 bases from V and 3 from J; bases not matched to a gene: 10. The sequencing sample was made of peripheral blood. The chain has TRBV11-2 and TRBJ2-7; 10 bases are a match to TRBD2. This TCR was sampled from a human donor in a cohort sampled during active COVID-19. CDR3 bases: TGTGCCAGCAGCGATTTCCTAGCGGGGGTATACTACGAGCAGTACTTC. It translates to CASSDFLAGVYYEQYF.